This entry lists 28 T cell receptor beta chains sequenced from one sample in a study of naive and memory T cell subsets. The library had UMIs added by 3' ligation of an oligonucleotide to TCR cDNA. The SP2 primer and nested alpha and beta constant region primers amplified ligated cDNA in four rounds. In TCRdb, the 5' RACE reads were re-called with MiXCR into one record per CDR3 protein. The sample carries approximately 58,000 distinct CDR3 sequences, roughly 7% recorded once. Receptors were obtained from a male donor in good health.

This clonotype was found many times. The V call is TRBV29-1, the J call TRBJ1-1; TRBD1 agrees at 7 bases. This CDR3 has 16 residues. After removal of 7 bases from V and 1 base from J, the junction contained 15 bases not matched to a gene. CDR1 and CDR2 from the germline V gene are SQVTM and ANQGSEA. The CDR3 is CSAEGRQGLANTEAFF. As DNA, the CDR3 is TGCAGCGCTGAGGGAAGACAGGGATTGGCGAACACTGAAGCTTTCTTT.

Ten or more counts support this clonotype. The rearrangement joins TRBV29-1 to TRBJ1-1; D not resolved. This CDR3 contains 15 residues. Germline V gene lookup returns CDR1 SQVTM and CDR2 ANQGSEA. V was pared by 2 bases and J by 1 base, with 14 bases between. The CDR3 DNA follows: TGCAGCGTTGAAAGGGATTCAAAAACGAACACTGAAGCTTTCTTT. Protein product: CSVERDSKTNTEAFF.

This clonotype was seen repeatedly, ten times or more. The chain uses TRBV18 and TRBJ2-5; the D is unclear. The CDR3 runs to 15 residues. The germline CDR1 and CDR2 sequences are KGHSH and LQKENI. The V and J ends lost 3 bases and 1 base respectively, with 12 bases between them. CDR3 sequence: CASSPLSQLQETQYF. As DNA, the CDR3 is TGTGCCAGCTCACCGTTGAGTCAGCTCCAAGAGACCCAGTACTTC.

The table lists this clonotype with a few counts. The genes are TRBV6-1 and TRBJ1-2; unclear D gene. The CDR3 totals 14 residues. The germline gives CDR1 MNHNS, CDR2 SASEGT. Trimming left V 4 bases short and J 0 bases short, with 9 bases between. Here the CDR3 reads CASSGRSTNYGYTF. The CDR3 region has the DNA TGTGCCAGCAGTGGACGATCCACTAACTATGGCTACACCTTC.

This clonotype was recorded at least ten times. The chain has TRBV5-6 and TRBJ2-7, with 7 nucleotides matching TRBD2. The germline V gene encodes CDR1 SGHDT and CDR2 YYEEEE. The CDR3 is 15 amino acids. After removal of 1 base from V and 0 bases from J, the junction contained 4 bases not matched to a gene. The CDR3 DNA reads TGTGCCAGCAGCTTGAGGCTAGCGGCCTCCTACGAGCAGTACTTC. Its protein product is CASSLRLAASYEQYF. The entire variable domain, with the rest obtained from reference TRBV5-6 and TRBJ2-7, is as follows: DAGVTQSPTHLIKTRGQQVTLRCSPKSGHDTVSWYQQALGQGPQFIFQYYEEEERQRGNFPDRFSGHQFPNYSSELNVNALLLGDSALYLCASSLRLAASYEQYFGPGTRLTVT.

This clonotype was counted a few times. CDR3 protein: CASSSVADTQYF. The CDR3 DNA reads as TGTGCCAGCAGCTCCGTTGCCGATACGCAGTATTTT. The chain links TRBV7-9 to TRBJ2-3; D not certain. The germline gives CDR1 SEHNR, CDR2 FQNEAQ (reference sequence). V was clipped by 4 bases and J by 6 bases, with 8 bases between them. This CDR3 is built from 12 residues.

This clonotype was seen many times. The chain recombines TRBV7-8 with TRBJ2-1, with 9 positions matching TRBD1. The CDR3 length is 15 residues. Germline V lookup: CDR1 SGHVS, CDR2 FQNEAQ. V dropped 1 base and J dropped 4; count of bases not matched to a gene: 2. The CDR3 sequence is CASSLGGTGYNEQFF. In DNA form, the CDR3 reads TGTGCCAGCAGCTTAGGAGGGACAGGGTACAATGAGCAGTTCTTC.

The rearrangement links TRBV6-6 to TRBJ2-5; 14 nucleotides agree with TRBD2. This CDR3 has 17 residues. The V gene end was trimmed by 0 bases and the J gene end by 5 bases; junction bases not matched to a gene: 5. The germline gives CDR1 MNHNY, CDR2 SVGAGI (reference sequence). In DNA, the CDR3 is TGTGCCAGCAGTTACTCGACTAGCGGGGGGGCTCGGGAGACCCAGTACTTC. Protein sequence: CASSYSTSGGARETQYF.

This clonotype was seen ten or more times. J is TRBJ2-3 and V is TRBV5-5; the D gene is possibly TRBD2 (6 bases). Germline lookup yields CDR1 SGHKS and CDR2 YYEKEE (reference sequence). Trimming left V 0 bases short and J 4 bases short, with 9 bases between. CDR3 length: 14 residues. The CDR3 loop reads CASSLGGEADTQYF. In nucleotides, the CDR3 is TGTGCCAGCAGCTTGGGCGGGGAGGCAGATACGCAGTATTTT.

This clonotype has a count of ten or more. The V call is TRBV29-1, the J call TRBJ2-3; the D gene is possibly TRBD2 (6 bases). The CDR3 loop spans 14 amino acids. Trimming left V 3 bases short and J 6 bases short, with 16 bases between. Looked up from germline, CDR1 is SQVTM and CDR2 is ANQGSEA. The CDR3 nucleotides read TGCAGCGTTGAGAGGGGAGGAAGGTCGGATACGCAGTATTTT. It specifies CSVERGGRSDTQYF.

DNA for the CDR3: TGTGCCAGTACCGTCCCGTCGGCCGGGCGTCAGCCCCAGCATTTT. As protein: CASTVPSAGRQPQHF. V is TRBV19 and J is TRBJ1-5; D remains unclear. Trimming took off 7 bases at V and 6 bases at J, with 19 bases between the two ends. CDR1 and CDR2 from the germline V gene are LNHDA and SQIVND (reference sequence). The CDR3 covers 15 residues.

The chain employs TRBV5-1 and TRBJ2-1, with 7 bases identical to TRBD2. Trimming cost V 2 bases and J 0 bases; bases outside gene matches: 8. This CDR3 comprises 17 residues. Germline V gene sequence: CDR1 SGHRS, CDR2 YFSETQ. The CDR3 region has the DNA TGCGCCAGCAGCTTCGTGCCTAGCGGAAGCTCCTACAATGAGCAGTTCTTC. Translated: CASSFVPSGSSYNEQFF.

In this sample, this clonotype turned up a few times. The rearrangement uses TRBV6-6 and TRBJ2-5, with TRBD1 as a possible D gene (6 bases). Between the trimmed V and J ends, which lost 4 bases and 0 bases, there was a span of 15 bases. Germline V lookup: CDR1 MNHNY, CDR2 SVGAGI (reference sequence). The CDR3 consists of 16 residues. This CDR3 reads CASSFGDRNYQETQYF. The CDR3 region has the DNA TGTGCCAGCAGTTTTGGAGACAGGAACTACCAAGAGACCCAGTACTTC.

The rearrangement uses TRBV29-1 and TRBJ2-2; 9 nucleotides line up with TRBD1. This CDR3 is 16 amino acids long. From germline, CDR1 is SQVTM and CDR2 ANQGSEA. Trimming took 5 bases from V and 4 from J; bases not matched to a gene: 11. Written as DNA, the CDR3 is TGCAGCGTTACCCAACCGGGACAGGGTGGCACCGGGGAGCTGTTTTTT. This codes for CSVTQPGQGGTGELFF.

This clonotype was found many times. V usage is TRBV14 and J usage is TRBJ2-1, with D possibly matching TRBD1 (6 bases). V lost 2 bases and J 4 bases, leaving 15 bases between the germline ends. Germline assignment: CDR1 SGHDN and CDR2 FVKESK. There are 16 residues in the CDR3. CDR3 residues: CASSQKFKGHYNEQFF. The CDR3 DNA reads TGTGCCAGCAGCCAAAAGTTTAAGGGACATTACAATGAGCAGTTCTTC.

This clonotype appeared a few times. The V and J genes are TRBV10-3 and TRBJ1-3; D possibly corresponds to TRBD1 (6 bases). Germline lookup yields CDR1 ENHRY and CDR2 SYGVKD. The CDR3 sequence is 16 residues long. V shed 3 bases and J shed 2 bases, with 14 bases lying between them. The CDR3 DNA reads TGTGCCATCAGTGAAGACAGGCTCCCACCTGGAAACACCATATATTTT. Protein product: CAISEDRLPPGNTIYF.

This clonotype appeared a few times. The chain links TRBV7-7 to TRBJ2-2, with 7 bases aligning to TRBD2. CDR3 length: 16 amino acids. V was clipped by 7 bases and J by 7 bases; unmatched bases: 15. The V gene's germline CDR1 is SSHAT and CDR2 FNYEAQ (reference sequence). The CDR3 DNA sequence: TGTGCCAGCAACCCACTAGCGCAAGAATCTATCGGGGAGCTGTTTTTT. This sequence encodes CASNPLAQESIGELFF.

This chain connects TRBV9 to TRBJ2-2; D is possibly TRBD2 (6 bases). This CDR3 comprises 15 residues. Germline lookup yields CDR1 SGDLS and CDR2 YYNGEE. Trimming took 3 bases from V and 2 from J, leaving 11 bases between them. The CDR3 here is CASSEGLLNTGELFF. CDR3 nucleotides: TGTGCCAGCAGCGAGGGACTTCTTAACACCGGGGAGCTGTTTTTT.

The table lists this clonotype with a few counts. The gene calls are TRBV12-3 or TRBV12-4 and TRBJ2-7, with 9 nucleotides matching TRBD1. This CDR3 has 14 residues. V lost 6 bases, J lost 4 bases, and 7 bases stayed unmatched. CDR3 sequence reads: CASSFGQGMYEQYF. CDR3 DNA sequence: TGTGCCAGCAGCTTCGGACAGGGGATGTACGAGCAGTACTTC.

The chain is built from TRBV7-6 and TRBJ2-1, with 11 bases matching TRBD2. Trimming cost V 6 bases and J 6 bases; bases outside gene matches: 22. Germline V gene lookup returns CDR1 SGHVS and CDR2 FNYEAQ. This CDR3 is built from 20 residues. This CDR3 is CASSSYRGQGTSGSVNEQFF. The CDR3 nucleotides read TGTGCCAGCAGTTCCTACCGAGGGCAGGGAACTAGCGGGAGCGTCAATGAGCAGTTCTTC.

The table lists this clonotype with a few counts. The CDR3 loop is CSVHGGVTDTQYF. CDR3 nucleotide sequence: TGCAGCGTTCACGGGGGCGTCACAGATACGCAGTATTTT. This chain uses TRBV29-1 with TRBJ2-3; D may be TRBD1 or TRBD2 (6 bases each). This CDR3 comprises 13 residues. Germline V CDR1 and CDR2: SQVTM, ANQGSEA. Trimming cost V 5 bases and J 2 bases, with 11 bases left between them.

For the CDR3, the DNA is TGTGCCAGTAAAAGTTCGGGGCAAGAGACCCAGTACTTC. Its translation: CASKSSGQETQYF. The V gene is TRBV19, the J gene TRBJ2-5, with D possibly matching TRBD2 (5 bases). Germline V gives CDR1 LNHDA, CDR2 SQIVND (reference sequence). The CDR3 consists of 13 residues. V was shortened by 7 bases and J by 2 bases, with 11 bases between the two germline ends.

This clonotype was observed at least ten times. The chain carries TRBV12-3 or TRBV12-4 and TRBJ2-7; a possible D gene is TRBD2 (6 bases). The CDR3 is 15 amino acids. Trimming shortened V by 3 bases and J by 3 bases, and 15 bases separated the two germline ends. Here the CDR3 reads CASSFMSGRFYEQYF. The DNA for the CDR3 is TGTGCCAGCAGTTTTATGTCAGGGAGGTTCTACGAGCAGTACTTC.

The rearrangement uses TRBV6-6 and TRBJ2-3; 10 bases align to TRBD1. V shed 5 bases and J 5 bases; nucleotides not matched to a gene: 7. From germline, CDR1 is MNHNY and CDR2 SVGAGI (reference sequence). The CDR3 runs 15 residues. In DNA, the CDR3 is TGTGCCAGCAGTACCTCCGGACAGGGGGGAGATACGCAGTATTTT. Residues: CASSTSGQGGDTQYF.

This clonotype was seen a handful of times. The chain uses TRBV25-1 and TRBJ1-2, with a possible D match to TRBD1 (6 bases). The CDR3 is 14 residues long. Germline V lookup: CDR1 MGHDK, CDR2 SYGVNS. The ends were cut back, 4 bases at V and 6 bases at J, with 15 bases in the middle. As DNA, the CDR3 is TGTGCCAGCAGTGTGGGGGCCCGGTCGGATGGCTACACCTTC. Amino acid sequence: CASSVGARSDGYTF.

This clonotype was counted at least ten times. This chain uses TRBV20-1 with TRBJ2-1; TRBD2 agrees at 11 bases. V lost 5 bases and J lost 8; bases outside the gene matches: 5. The germline V gene encodes CDR1 DFQATT and CDR2 SNEGSKA (reference sequence). The CDR3 is 13 amino acids. The CDR3 DNA sequence: TGCAGTGCTGTACTAGCGGGAGTGCATGAGCAGTTCTTC. Its protein product is CSAVLAGVHEQFF.

This clonotype has just a few counts. The chain combines TRBV29-1 with TRBJ2-1; TRBD2 aligns across 12 bases. The germline V gene encodes CDR1 SQVTM and CDR2 ANQGSEA. This CDR3 comprises 14 residues. V lost 7 bases, J lost 4 bases, and 5 bases stayed unmatched. CDR3 DNA sequence: TGCAGCGCCGGACTAGCGGGAAGTTACAATGAGCAGTTCTTC. It translates to CSAGLAGSYNEQFF.

This clonotype was counted many times. This CDR3 is CASSLSGGNYNEQFF. The CDR3 DNA sequence: TGCGCCAGCAGCTTGTCAGGCGGGAACTACAATGAGCAGTTCTTC. The chain uses TRBV5-1 and TRBJ2-1, with a weak D call TRBD2 (6 bases). V lost 1 base and J lost 3, with 11 bases in between. The V gene's germline CDR1 is SGHRS and CDR2 YFSETQ. This CDR3 spans 15 amino acids. Based on the CDR3 plus reference TRBV5-1 and TRBJ2-1, the full variable domain is KAGVTQTPRYLIKTRGQQVTLSCSPISGHRSVSWYQQTPGQGLQFLFEYFSETQRNKGNFPGRFSGRQFSNSRSEMNVSTLELGDSALYLCASSLSGGNYNEQFFGPGTRLTVL.